This TCR beta chain was identified in a study of T-cell memory formation after mild COVID-19. V was clipped by 2 bases and J by 5 bases, with 13 bases between them. The CDR3 is 15 residues long. Germline V CDR1 and CDR2: MNHEY, SVGAGI. In TCRdb, the 5' RACE reads were re-called with MiXCR into one record per CDR3 protein. The profile shows over 400,000 distinct CDR3 sequences, 20% to 25% of them singletons. The table lists this clonotype with a few counts. Sequencing used PBMCs or a T cell subset sorted from them (not recorded which). The TCR originated in an adult woman who had mild COVID-19 (a few samples of this study predate the infection). Cell type and time point are not known. The chain employs TRBV6-5 and TRBJ2-1, with D possibly being TRBD2 (5 bases). The CDR3 region is CASSYRTRDNNEQFF. CDR3 in DNA: TGTGCCAGCAGTTACAGGACCCGGGATAACAATGAGCAGTTCTTC.